This T cell receptor (beta chain) was recovered during a study of blood T cell repertoires in COVID-19 (dated by TCRdb to the early 2020s). A note on the overall study: Collaborator samples came from the United States, Italy and Spain and covered acute and convalescent phases of COVID-19. The prospective study material was composed of cDNA or gDNA derived from T cells, B-cell-depleted T cells, or PBMCs. Deeply sampled blood TCRbeta repertoires from subjects exposed to, actively infected with, or recovered from COVID-19 were included in the dataset. A freely available public database, intended as a resource for researchers studying the immune response to SARS-CoV-2, is where the repertoires were released. Samples came from the ongoing ImmuneRACE study (first 160 participants) plus 1,254 subjects from 6 global collaborators. A de-identified subject ID, COVID-19 status, age in years and sex were almost always included in the sample metadata. HLA class I and class II types, where available, came from metadata supplied by the sample provider rather than from assay-based typing. Broader findings and caveats from the paper: How much clinical and demographic metadata was included differed by source and by participant, and the metadata was provided uncurated.

Note on this clone: No antigen is known for it. Base qualities are not provided; no much larger clone lies one nucleotide away.

The collaborating institutions used their own protocols to collect whole blood in K2EDTA tubes. For TCRbeta analysis, collaborators shipped samples in one of three forms: frozen whole blood, isolated PBMCs, or DNA extracted from either of those sample types. The junction shows trimming of 0 bases on V and 7 bases on J, and the gene matches do not reach 2 bases of it. Based on the germline V gene (reference sequence), the CDR1 and CDR2 sequences are SEHNR and FQNEAQ. Counted from cysteine to phenylalanine, this CDR3 has 15 amino acids. Only the CDR3 portion is preserved as DNA: 45 bases, with reading frame beginning at the first base. TCRbeta CDR3 regions were amplified from genomic DNA by means of the immunoSEQ Assay, a bias-controlled multiplex PCR. The original methods were these. Nucleated cell counts per sample were estimated from amplification of reference gene primers within the assay. To quantify the absolute abundance of each unique TCRbeta CDR3 rearrangement, sequence reads were collapsed and filtered. For each sample, productive Simpson clonality was calculated as the square root of Simpson's diversity index over productive rearrangements. TCRdb took this table from immuneACCESS and kept in-frame rearrangements with V and J called. Such tables lack part of the clones; where checked against another copy, unresolved V genes explain under half of the gap, and the rest is unexplained. V, J and clone size are taken as reported in that table, and D and trimming were inferred from the DNA itself. In this sample the table shows roughly 150,000 clones, roughly 89% of which occur a single time. Under 6% of the sample is in the top ten clones.

The source is a human donor in a cohort sampled during active COVID-19. The chain was built from TRBV7-9 and TRBJ2-1; TRBD2 fits 11 bases in the junction. The sample taken for sequencing was peripheral blood. The DNA sequence is given as TGTGCCAGCAGCTTAGCACTAGCGGGGGTTAATGAGCAGTTCTTC. It translates as CASSLALAGVNEQFF.